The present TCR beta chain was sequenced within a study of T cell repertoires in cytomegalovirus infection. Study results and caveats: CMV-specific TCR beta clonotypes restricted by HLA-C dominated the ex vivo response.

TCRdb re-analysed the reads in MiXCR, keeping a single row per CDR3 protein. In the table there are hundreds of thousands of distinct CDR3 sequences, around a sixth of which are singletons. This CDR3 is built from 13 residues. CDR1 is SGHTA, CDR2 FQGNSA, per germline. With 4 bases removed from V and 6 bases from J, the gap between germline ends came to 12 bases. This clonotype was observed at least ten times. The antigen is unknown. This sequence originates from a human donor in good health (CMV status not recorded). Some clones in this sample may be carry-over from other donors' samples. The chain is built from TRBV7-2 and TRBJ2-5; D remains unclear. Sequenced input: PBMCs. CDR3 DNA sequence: TGTGCCAGCAGCTCGGACCGGGTGCAGACCCAGTACTTC. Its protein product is CASSSDRVQTQYF.